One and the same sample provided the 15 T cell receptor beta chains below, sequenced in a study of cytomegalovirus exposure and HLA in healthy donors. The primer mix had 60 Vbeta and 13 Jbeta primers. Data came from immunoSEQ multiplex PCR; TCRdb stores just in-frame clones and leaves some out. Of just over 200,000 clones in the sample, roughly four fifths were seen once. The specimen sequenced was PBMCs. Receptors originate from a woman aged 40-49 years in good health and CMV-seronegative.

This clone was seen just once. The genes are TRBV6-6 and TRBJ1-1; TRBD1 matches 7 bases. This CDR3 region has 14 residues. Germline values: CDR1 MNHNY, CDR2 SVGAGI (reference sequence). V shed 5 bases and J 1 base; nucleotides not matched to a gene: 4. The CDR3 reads CASSRGTANTEAFF. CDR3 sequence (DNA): TGTGCCAGCAGTAGAGGGACAGCGAACACTGAAGCTTTCTTT.

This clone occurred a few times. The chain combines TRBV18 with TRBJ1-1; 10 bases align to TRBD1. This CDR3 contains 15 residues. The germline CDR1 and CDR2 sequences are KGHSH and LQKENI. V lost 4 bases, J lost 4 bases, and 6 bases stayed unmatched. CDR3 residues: CASSRTGTGVTEAFF. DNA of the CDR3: TGTGCCAGCTCACGTACCGGGACAGGGGTCACTGAAGCTTTCTTT.

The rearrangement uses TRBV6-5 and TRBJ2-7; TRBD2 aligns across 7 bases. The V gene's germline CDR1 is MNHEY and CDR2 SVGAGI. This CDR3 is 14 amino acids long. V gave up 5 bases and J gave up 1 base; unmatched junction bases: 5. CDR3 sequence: CASSSGAGSYEQYF. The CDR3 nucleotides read TGTGCCAGCAGTAGCGGAGCGGGGTCCTACGAGCAGTACTTC.

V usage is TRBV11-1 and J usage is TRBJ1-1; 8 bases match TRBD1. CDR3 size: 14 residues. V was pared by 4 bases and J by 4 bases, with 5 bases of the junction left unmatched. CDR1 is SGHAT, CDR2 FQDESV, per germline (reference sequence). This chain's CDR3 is CASSSYRGTTEAFF. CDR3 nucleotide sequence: TGTGCCAGCAGCTCATACAGGGGGACCACTGAAGCTTTCTTT.

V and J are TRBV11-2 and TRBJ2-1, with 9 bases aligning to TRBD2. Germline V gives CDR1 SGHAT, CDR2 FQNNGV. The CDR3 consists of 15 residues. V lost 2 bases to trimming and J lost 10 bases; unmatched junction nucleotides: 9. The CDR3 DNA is TGTGCCAGCAGCTTATGGCCTAGCGGGAATCTAGAGCAGTTCTTC. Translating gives CASSLWPSGNLEQFF.

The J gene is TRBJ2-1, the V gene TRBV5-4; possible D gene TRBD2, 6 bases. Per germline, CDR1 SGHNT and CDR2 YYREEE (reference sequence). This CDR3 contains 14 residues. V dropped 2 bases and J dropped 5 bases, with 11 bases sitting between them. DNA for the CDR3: TGTGCCAGCAGCTTAGGAGGAGGGGACAATGAGCAGTTCTTC. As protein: CASSLGGGDNEQFF.

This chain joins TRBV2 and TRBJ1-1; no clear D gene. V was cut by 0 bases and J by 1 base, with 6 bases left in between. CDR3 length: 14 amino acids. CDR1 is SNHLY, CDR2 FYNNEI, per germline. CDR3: CASSEASGNTEAFF. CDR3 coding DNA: TGTGCCAGCAGTGAAGCGAGCGGGAACACTGAAGCTTTCTTT.

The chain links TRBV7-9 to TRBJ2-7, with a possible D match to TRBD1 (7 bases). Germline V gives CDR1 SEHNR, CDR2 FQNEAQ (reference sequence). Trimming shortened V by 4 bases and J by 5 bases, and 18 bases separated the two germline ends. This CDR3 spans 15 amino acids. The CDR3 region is CASSSNRGLFNEQYF. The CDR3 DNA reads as TGTGCCAGCAGCTCAAACAGGGGACTGTTCAACGAGCAGTACTTC.

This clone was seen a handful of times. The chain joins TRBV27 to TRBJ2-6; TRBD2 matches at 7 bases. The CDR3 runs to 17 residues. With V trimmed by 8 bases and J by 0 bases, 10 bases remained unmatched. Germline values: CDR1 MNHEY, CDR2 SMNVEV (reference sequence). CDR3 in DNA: TGTGCCAGCCGGGGAGGGCAGGGATACTCTGGGGCCAACGTCCTGACTTTC. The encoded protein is CASRGGQGYSGANVLTF. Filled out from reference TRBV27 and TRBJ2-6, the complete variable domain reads EAQVTQNPRYLITVTGKKLTVTCSQNMNHEYMSWYRQDPGLGLRQIYYSMNVEVTDKGDVPEGYKVSRKEKRNFPLILESPSPNQTSLYFCASRGGQGYSGANVLTFGAGSRLTVL.

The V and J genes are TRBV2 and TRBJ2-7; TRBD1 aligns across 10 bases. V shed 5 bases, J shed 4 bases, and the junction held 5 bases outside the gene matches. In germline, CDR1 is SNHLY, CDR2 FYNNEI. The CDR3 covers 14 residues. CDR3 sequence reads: CASSQDRGLYEQYF. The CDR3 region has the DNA TGTGCCAGCAGTCAAGACAGGGGGCTATACGAGCAGTACTTC.

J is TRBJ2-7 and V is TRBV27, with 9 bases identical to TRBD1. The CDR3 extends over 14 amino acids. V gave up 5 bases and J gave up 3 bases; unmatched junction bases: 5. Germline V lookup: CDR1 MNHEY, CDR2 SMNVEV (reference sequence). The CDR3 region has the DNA TGTGCCAGCAGTGACCGGGACAGGGTCTACGAGCAGTACTTC. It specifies CASSDRDRVYEQYF.

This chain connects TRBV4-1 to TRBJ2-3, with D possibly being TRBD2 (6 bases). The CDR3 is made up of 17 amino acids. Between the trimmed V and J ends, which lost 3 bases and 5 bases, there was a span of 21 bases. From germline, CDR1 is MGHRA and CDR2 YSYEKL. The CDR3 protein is CASSHEGVGLGGDTQYF. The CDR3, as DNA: TGCGCCAGCAGCCACGAGGGCGTGGGGCTCGGGGGAGATACGCAGTATTTT.

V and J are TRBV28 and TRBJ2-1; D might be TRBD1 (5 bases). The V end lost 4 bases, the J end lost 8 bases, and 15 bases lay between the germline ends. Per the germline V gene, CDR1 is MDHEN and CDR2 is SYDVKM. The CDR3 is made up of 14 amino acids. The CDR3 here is CASSSGERGYEQFF. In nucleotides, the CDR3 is TGTGCCAGCAGTTCTGGAGAAAGGGGTTATGAGCAGTTCTTC.

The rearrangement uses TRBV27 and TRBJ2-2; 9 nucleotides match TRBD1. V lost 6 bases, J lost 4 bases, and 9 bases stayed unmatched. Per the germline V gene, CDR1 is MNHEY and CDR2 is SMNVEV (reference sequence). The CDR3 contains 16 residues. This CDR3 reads CASSQKQGAGTGELFF. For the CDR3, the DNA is TGTGCCAGCAGCCAGAAACAGGGGGCGGGCACCGGGGAGCTGTTTTTT.

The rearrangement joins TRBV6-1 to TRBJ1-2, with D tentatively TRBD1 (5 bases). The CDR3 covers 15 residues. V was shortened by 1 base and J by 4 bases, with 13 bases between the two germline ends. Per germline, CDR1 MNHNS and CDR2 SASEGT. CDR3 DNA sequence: TGTGCCAGCAGTGAAGAGGTCCTGGGGGGCTATGGCTACACCTTC. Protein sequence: CASSEEVLGGYGYTF.